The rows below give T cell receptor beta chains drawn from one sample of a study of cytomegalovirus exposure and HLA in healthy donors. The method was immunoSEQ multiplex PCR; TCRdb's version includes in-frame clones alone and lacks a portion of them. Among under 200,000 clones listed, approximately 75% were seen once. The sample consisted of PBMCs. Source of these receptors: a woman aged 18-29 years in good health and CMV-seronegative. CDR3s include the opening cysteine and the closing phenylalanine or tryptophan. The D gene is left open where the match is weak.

DNA: TGTGCCAGCAGTTACTCGAAACACAGGACAGGGGACGGCTACACCTTC
CDR3: CASSYSKHRTGDGYTF
J: TRBJ1-2
V: TRBV6-6
length: 16
D: TRBD1

DNA: TGTGCCAGCAGTGAAAACGGGGGGTCGGTATCCGAGCAGTACTTC
CDR3: CASSENGGSVSEQYF
J: TRBJ2-7
V: TRBV2
length: 15
D: TRBD2

DNA: TGTGCCAGCAGCCAACGCGTGGCGCTTCTACAGAATGAGCAGTTCTTC
CDR3: CASSQRVALLQNEQFF
J: TRBJ2-1
V: TRBV14
length: 16
D: -

DNA: TGTGCCAGCAGGAGGGGAGGGGATAATTCACCCCTCCACTTT
CDR3: CASRRGGDNSPLHF
J: TRBJ1-6
V: TRBV7-3
length: 14
D: -

DNA: TGTGCCAGCAGTTTTGGGAGACAGGGGAAGGACACAAACACCGGGGAGCTGTTTTTT
CDR3: CASSFGRQGKDTNTGELFF
J: TRBJ2-2
V: TRBV28
length: 19
D: TRBD1

DNA: TGCGCCAGCGGCCCGGGACAGGGAGGAGAGACCCAGTACTTC
CDR3: CASGPGQGGETQYF
J: TRBJ2-5
V: TRBV10-1
length: 14
D: TRBD1

DNA: TGCGCCAGCAGCTGGGGGGGGACCGGGGAGCTGTTTTTT
CDR3: CASSWGGTGELFF
J: TRBJ2-2
V: TRBV5-1
length: 13
D: TRBD2

DNA: TGTTCCAGCAGCTTCGGGGTCGGGGAGCTGTTTTTT
CDR3: CSSSFGVGELFF
J: TRBJ2-2
V: TRBV7-9
length: 12
D: -

DNA: TGTGCCAGCAGTCCCATTCGGACTAGCGGGAGACCAGATACGCAGTATTTT
CDR3: CASSPIRTSGRPDTQYF
J: TRBJ2-3
V: TRBV28
length: 17
D: TRBD2

DNA: TGTGCCAGCAGACCAATAGGGGACAGGGGCGAGGACACTGAAGCTTTCTTT
CDR3: CASRPIGDRGEDTEAFF
J: TRBJ1-1
V: TRBV27
length: 17
D: TRBD1